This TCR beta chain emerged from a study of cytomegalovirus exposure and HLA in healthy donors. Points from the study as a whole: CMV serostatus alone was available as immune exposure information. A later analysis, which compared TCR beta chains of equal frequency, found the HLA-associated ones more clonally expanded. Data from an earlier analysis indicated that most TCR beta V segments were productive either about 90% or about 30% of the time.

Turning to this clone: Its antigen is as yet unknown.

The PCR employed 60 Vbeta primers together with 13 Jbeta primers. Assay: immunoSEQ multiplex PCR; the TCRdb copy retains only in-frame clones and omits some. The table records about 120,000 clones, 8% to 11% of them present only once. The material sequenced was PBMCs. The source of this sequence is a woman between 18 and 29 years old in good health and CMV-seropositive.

CDR3 sequence: CASSLSEGGTDTQYF. DNA for the CDR3: TGTGCCAGCAGTTTATCGGAAGGGGGCACAGATACGCAGTATTTT. This chain links TRBV27 with TRBJ2-3; maybe TRBD1 (5 bases). V was cut by 0 bases and J by 1 base, with 8 bases left in between. The CDR3 is 15 amino acids. CDR1 is MNHEY and CDR2 is SMNVEV in the germline V gene (reference sequence).